The 8 T cell receptor beta chains reported below all come from one sample, sequenced in a study of T cell responses to AZD1222 COVID-19 vaccine. Sequenced by immunoSEQ multiplex PCR; TCRdb stores in-frame clones only, minus some. Of some 110,000 clones listed, around 91% are singletons. The source material was peripheral blood, sampled 28 days after the second AZD1222 dose. These receptors all come from an adult who received the AZD1222 COVID-19 vaccine.

This clone was seen a single time. This chain connects TRBV6-4 to TRBJ2-1; TRBD2 is a possible D gene (5 bases). Germline CDR1 and CDR2: MRHNA and SNTAGT. The CDR3 runs to 17 residues. The V gene lost 7 bases and the J gene lost 0 bases, with 19 bases spanning the gap. The CDR3, as DNA: TGTGCCAGCAAGGACTCACTGGACGGAAGCTCCTACAATGAGCAGTTCTTC. Amino acids: CASKDSLDGSSYNEQFF.

The chain couples TRBV27 to TRBJ1-5; no clear D gene. V was pared by 2 bases and J by 7 bases, with 12 bases between. From germline, CDR1 is MNHEY and CDR2 SMNVEV (reference sequence). The CDR3 contains 14 residues. The CDR3 is CASSLSRAIQPQHF. The CDR3 DNA sequence: TGTGCCAGCAGTTTAAGTAGGGCGATCCAGCCCCAGCATTTT.

The chain joins TRBV7-9 to TRBJ2-2; D call uncertain. The CDR3 consists of 14 residues. CDR1 SEHNR and CDR2 FQNEAQ come from the germline V gene (reference sequence). Trimming took 5 bases from V and 2 from J, leaving 9 bases between them. In DNA, the CDR3 is TGTGCCAGCAGCACTAACCGAAACACCGGGGAGCTGTTTTTT. Translation gives CASSTNRNTGELFF.

The chain uses TRBV11-2 and TRBJ1-2; no clear D gene. The CDR3 is 14 residues long. Germline CDR1 reads SGHAT; CDR2 reads FQNNGV. Trimming cost V 2 bases and J 8 bases, with 15 bases left between them. The CDR3 DNA is TGTGCCAGCAGCTTAAGGGAAAGGGTATGGGGCTACACCTTC. Protein product: CASSLRERVWGYTF.

The CDR3 bases are TGCGCCAGCAGCTTGCAACCCCTGGGACAGGGGGACACCGGGGAGCTGTTTTTT. Encoded protein: CASSLQPLGQGDTGELFF. The V call is TRBV5-1, the J call TRBJ2-2; 11 bases align to TRBD1. From germline, CDR1 is SGHRS and CDR2 YFSETQ. Germline trimming cut 1 base from V and 3 bases from J; bases unmatched to any gene: 8. The CDR3 extends over 18 amino acids.

This clone was observed a single time. The chain uses TRBV29-1 and TRBJ2-1; 14 bases map to TRBD2. The CDR3 is 14 residues long. CDR1 and CDR2 (germline): SQVTM, ANQGSEA. The V gene end was trimmed by 6 bases and the J gene end by 9 bases; junction bases not matched to a gene: 7. CDR3 DNA: TGCAGCGTCGAGACTAGCGGGAGGGCCTTTGAGCAGTTCTTC. As protein: CSVETSGRAFEQFF.

The gene calls are TRBV19 and TRBJ2-2; TRBD2 aligns across 9 bases. The CDR3 is 16 residues long. V lost 3 bases, J lost 1 base, and 3 bases stayed unmatched. The germline V gene has CDR1 LNHDA and CDR2 SQIVND (reference sequence). The CDR3 here is CASSMSGRLNTGELFF. The CDR3 DNA is TGTGCCAGTAGTATGAGCGGGAGGCTGAACACCGGGGAGCTGTTTTTT. The full variable domain, rest sourced from reference TRBV19 and TRBJ2-2, is DGGITQSPKYLFRKEGQNVTLSCEQNLNHDAMYWYRQDPGQGLRLIYYSQIVNDFQKGDIAEGYSVSREKKESFPLTVTSAQKNPTAFYLCASSMSGRLNTGELFFGEGSRLTVL.

The rearrangement joins TRBV9 to TRBJ2-7, with a tentative D call TRBD2 (6 bases). From germline, CDR1 is SGDLS and CDR2 YYNGEE. V gave up 0 bases and J gave up 2 bases, with 15 bases separating them. The CDR3 consists of 16 residues. The CDR3 is CASSVDPAGNPYEQYF. CDR3 coding DNA: TGTGCCAGCAGCGTAGACCCAGCGGGCAACCCCTACGAGCAGTACTTC.